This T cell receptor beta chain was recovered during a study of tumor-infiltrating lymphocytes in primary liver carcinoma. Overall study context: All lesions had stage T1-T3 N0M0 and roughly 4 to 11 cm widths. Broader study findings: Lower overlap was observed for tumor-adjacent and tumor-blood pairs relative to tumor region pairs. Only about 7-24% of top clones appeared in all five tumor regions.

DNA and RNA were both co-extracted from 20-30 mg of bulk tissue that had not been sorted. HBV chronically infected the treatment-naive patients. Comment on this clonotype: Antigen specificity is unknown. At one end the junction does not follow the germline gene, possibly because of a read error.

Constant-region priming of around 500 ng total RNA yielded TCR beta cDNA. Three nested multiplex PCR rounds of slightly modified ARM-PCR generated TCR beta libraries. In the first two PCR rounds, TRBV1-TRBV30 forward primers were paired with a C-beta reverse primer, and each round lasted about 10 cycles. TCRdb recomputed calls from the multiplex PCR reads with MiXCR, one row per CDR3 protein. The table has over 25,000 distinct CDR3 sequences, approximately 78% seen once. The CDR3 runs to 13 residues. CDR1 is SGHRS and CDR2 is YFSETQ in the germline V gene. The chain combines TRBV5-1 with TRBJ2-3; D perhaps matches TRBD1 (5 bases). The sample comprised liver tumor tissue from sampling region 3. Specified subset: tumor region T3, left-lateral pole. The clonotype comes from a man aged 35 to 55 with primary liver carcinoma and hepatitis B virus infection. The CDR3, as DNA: TGCGCCGGCAGAGGCGCAGGGCCAGATACTCAGTATTTC. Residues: CAGRGAGPDTQYF.